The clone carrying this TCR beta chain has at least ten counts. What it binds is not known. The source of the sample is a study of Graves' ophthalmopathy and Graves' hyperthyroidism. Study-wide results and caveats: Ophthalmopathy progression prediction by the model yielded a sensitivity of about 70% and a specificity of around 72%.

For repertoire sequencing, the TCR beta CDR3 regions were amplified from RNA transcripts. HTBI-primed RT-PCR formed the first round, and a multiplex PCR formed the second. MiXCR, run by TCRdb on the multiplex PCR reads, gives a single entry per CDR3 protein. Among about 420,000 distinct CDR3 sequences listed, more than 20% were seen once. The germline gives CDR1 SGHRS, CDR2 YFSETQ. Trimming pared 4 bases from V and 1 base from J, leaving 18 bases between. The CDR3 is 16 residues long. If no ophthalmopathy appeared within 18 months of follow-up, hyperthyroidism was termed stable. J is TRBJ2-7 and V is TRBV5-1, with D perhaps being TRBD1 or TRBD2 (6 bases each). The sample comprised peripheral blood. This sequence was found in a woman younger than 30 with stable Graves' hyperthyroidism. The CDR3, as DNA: TGCGCCAGCAGCATCGGGGGCGCAGCAAAGTCCTACGAGCAGTACTTC. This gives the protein CASSIGGAAKSYEQYF. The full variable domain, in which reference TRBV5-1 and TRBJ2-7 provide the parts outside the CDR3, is KAGVTQTPRYLIKTRGQQVTLSCSPISGHRSVSWYQQTPGQGLQFLFEYFSETQRNKGNFPGRFSGRQFSNSRSEMNVSTLELGDSALYLCASSIGGAAKSYEQYFGPGTRLTVT.